Listed below are T cell receptor beta chains from one sample, sequenced in a study of T cell responses to AZD1222 COVID-19 vaccine. Profiling relied on immunoSEQ multiplex PCR, and the TCRdb table lists in-frame clones only, not all of them. Among 150,000 to 200,000 clones listed, about 89% were seen once. Source: peripheral blood, taken on day 0 of AZD1222 vaccination. These receptors came from an adult in good health. Both conserved end residues are part of each CDR3. The order of the fields is V gene, clone size, J gene, D gene, CDR3 DNA, CDR3 protein. D genes are given only for firm matches. Clone size appears in some rows only: once, few, many, or a class for an expanded clone.

v_call: TRBV29-1
clone_size: few
j_call: TRBJ2-1
d_call: TRBD1
cdr3_nt: TGCAGCGTTGAAGACATCGACGGACAGGGGGCAAATGAGCAGTTCTTC
cdr3_aa: CSVEDIDGQGANEQFF

v_call: TRBV6-5
clone_size: -
j_call: TRBJ1-2
d_call: TRBD1
cdr3_nt: TGTGCCAGCAGGGGCCTACAGGGGACGAGCTATGGCTACACCTTC
cdr3_aa: CASRGLQGTSYGYTF

v_call: TRBV2
clone_size: once
j_call: TRBJ1-2
d_call: TRBD1
cdr3_nt: TGTGCCAGCAGTATGCGGGGACAGAACTATGGCTACACCTTC
cdr3_aa: CASSMRGQNYGYTF

v_call: TRBV27
clone_size: once
j_call: TRBJ1-2
d_call: -
cdr3_nt: TGTGCCAGCAGTTTATCAGGGGTCGGCTATGGCTACACCTTC
cdr3_aa: CASSLSGVGYGYTF

v_call: TRBV5-1
clone_size: -
j_call: TRBJ2-7
d_call: -
cdr3_nt: TGCGCCAGCAGCTTGCAAAGGGGGTACGAGCAGTACTTC
cdr3_aa: CASSLQRGYEQYF

v_call: TRBV28
clone_size: -
j_call: TRBJ2-1
d_call: -
cdr3_nt: TGTGCCAGCAGTTTTACAGGGTCGGGTGAGCAGTTCTTC
cdr3_aa: CASSFTGSGEQFF

v_call: TRBV5-1
clone_size: -
j_call: TRBJ2-1
d_call: -
cdr3_nt: TGCGCCAGCAGCTTCGGGGGTTCCTACAATGAGCAGTTCTTC
cdr3_aa: CASSFGGSYNEQFF

v_call: TRBV6-1
clone_size: -
j_call: TRBJ2-1
d_call: -
cdr3_nt: TGTGCCAGCAGCGAAGGACAGCTGAACAATGAGCAGTTCTTC
cdr3_aa: CASSEGQLNNEQFF

v_call: TRBV27
clone_size: -
j_call: TRBJ1-6
d_call: -
cdr3_nt: TGTGCCAGCAGTAGAGGGACGGGGAGCTCCTATAATTCACCCCTCCACTTT
cdr3_aa: CASSRGTGSSYNSPLHF

v_call: TRBV9
clone_size: -
j_call: TRBJ2-3
d_call: -
cdr3_nt: TGTGCCAGCAGCGTACGCGGAGACACAGATACGCAGTATTTT
cdr3_aa: CASSVRGDTDTQYF

v_call: TRBV28
clone_size: -
j_call: TRBJ2-7
d_call: TRBD1
cdr3_nt: TGTGCCAGCAGTTTTGGGACAGGGATCGACGAGCAGTACTTC
cdr3_aa: CASSFGTGIDEQYF

v_call: TRBV28
clone_size: -
j_call: TRBJ2-5
d_call: TRBD2
cdr3_nt: TGTGCCAGCAGCCGATTAGCGGGATTGCAAGAGACCCAGTACTTC
cdr3_aa: CASSRLAGLQETQYF

v_call: TRBV28
clone_size: -
j_call: TRBJ1-6
d_call: -
cdr3_nt: TGTGCCAGCAGAGAAGTCCGAAATTCACCCCTCCACTTT
cdr3_aa: CASREVRNSPLHF

v_call: TRBV29-1
clone_size: -
j_call: TRBJ1-3
d_call: -
cdr3_nt: TGCAGCGTTGAAGAAAATACAAGGATCTCTGGAAACACCATATATTTT
cdr3_aa: CSVEENTRISGNTIYF

v_call: TRBV5-4
clone_size: -
j_call: TRBJ1-1
d_call: TRBD1
cdr3_nt: TGTGCCAGCAGCTTGCCCGTGGGACAGGCAAACACTGAAGCTTTCTTT
cdr3_aa: CASSLPVGQANTEAFF

v_call: TRBV7-9
clone_size: -
j_call: TRBJ2-5
d_call: -
cdr3_nt: TGTGCCAGCAGCTTAGTGGGCCGGGAGACCCAGTACTTC
cdr3_aa: CASSLVGRETQYF

v_call: TRBV7-6
clone_size: once
j_call: TRBJ2-3
d_call: -
cdr3_nt: TGTGCCAGCAGCTTAGCTTGGGGACCCACAGATACGCAGTATTTT
cdr3_aa: CASSLAWGPTDTQYF

v_call: TRBV21-1
clone_size: once
j_call: TRBJ1-6
d_call: -
cdr3_nt: TGTGCCAGCAGCAAACCGACAGGGGCCCCCCTATATAATTCACCCCTCCACTTT
cdr3_aa: CASSKPTGAPLYNSPLHF

v_call: TRBV7-9
clone_size: -
j_call: TRBJ1-5
d_call: -
cdr3_nt: TGTGCCAGCAGCTTAGGTGTCTATCAGCCCCAGCATTTT
cdr3_aa: CASSLGVYQPQHF

v_call: TRBV6-5
clone_size: -
j_call: TRBJ2-5
d_call: TRBD1
cdr3_nt: TGTGCCAGCAGCTGGACAGGAGAGACCCAGTACTTC
cdr3_aa: CASSWTGETQYF

v_call: TRBV14
clone_size: -
j_call: TRBJ2-1
d_call: TRBD2
cdr3_nt: TGTGCCAGCAGCGGACTAGCGGGAGGGCAGGGCTACAATGAGCAGTTCTTC
cdr3_aa: CASSGLAGGQGYNEQFF

v_call: TRBV9
clone_size: -
j_call: TRBJ1-2
d_call: -
cdr3_nt: TGTGCCAGCAGCAGGGGGGACCGCCCGGTCGTAGGCTACACCTTC
cdr3_aa: CASSRGDRPVVGYTF

v_call: TRBV4-2
clone_size: -
j_call: TRBJ1-5
d_call: -
cdr3_nt: TGTGCCAGCAGCCAAGATGGGCCGGCGCCCCAGCATTTT
cdr3_aa: CASSQDGPAPQHF

v_call: TRBV9
clone_size: -
j_call: TRBJ1-3
d_call: -
cdr3_nt: TGTGCCAGCAGCGTAGAAGGCGCATCCCACACCATATATTTT
cdr3_aa: CASSVEGASHTIYF

v_call: TRBV28
clone_size: -
j_call: TRBJ1-4
d_call: -
cdr3_nt: TGTGCCAGCAGTCCCCTCCTGGTTATTACTAATGAAAAACTGTTTTTT
cdr3_aa: CASSPLLVITNEKLFF

v_call: TRBV3-1/TRBV3-2
clone_size: few
j_call: TRBJ2-7
d_call: TRBD2
cdr3_nt: TGTGCCAGCAGCCCCCGGACTAGCGGGAGCGCCTACGAGCAGTACTTC
cdr3_aa: CASSPRTSGSAYEQYF

v_call: TRBV18
clone_size: -
j_call: TRBJ1-5
d_call: TRBD1
cdr3_nt: TGTGCCAGCTCACTGGGACAGATAAATCAGCCCCAGCATTTT
cdr3_aa: CASSLGQINQPQHF

v_call: TRBV5-6
clone_size: -
j_call: TRBJ2-3
d_call: TRBD2
cdr3_nt: TGTGCCAGCAGCGATGAGGGGCGGGGGGGCCAAGATACGCAGTATTTT
cdr3_aa: CASSDEGRGGQDTQYF

v_call: TRBV6-6
clone_size: -
j_call: TRBJ2-7
d_call: -
cdr3_nt: TGTGCCAGCACCACGGGGCGGGCTCTCCCTAGCGAGCAGTACTTC
cdr3_aa: CASTTGRALPSEQYF

v_call: TRBV19
clone_size: -
j_call: TRBJ2-1
d_call: -
cdr3_nt: TGTGCCAGTAGTCTAGCGCACAATGAGCAGTTCTTC
cdr3_aa: CASSLAHNEQFF

v_call: TRBV5-6
clone_size: -
j_call: TRBJ2-5
d_call: -
cdr3_nt: TGTGCCAGCAGCTTGAAGCGGCAAGAGACCCAGTACTTC
cdr3_aa: CASSLKRQETQYF

v_call: TRBV7-2
clone_size: -
j_call: TRBJ2-7
d_call: -
cdr3_nt: TGTGCCAGCAGCTTAAGTCGGTACGAGCAGTACTTC
cdr3_aa: CASSLSRYEQYF

v_call: TRBV7-2
clone_size: -
j_call: TRBJ2-5
d_call: -
cdr3_nt: TGTGCCAGCAGCTTAGCTAGCCCCGGGGAGACCCAGTACTTC
cdr3_aa: CASSLASPGETQYF

v_call: TRBV28
clone_size: -
j_call: TRBJ1-2
d_call: -
cdr3_nt: TGTGCCAGCAGCTCCAGCGGGGGCTTGGGCTACACCTTC
cdr3_aa: CASSSSGGLGYTF

v_call: TRBV6-5
clone_size: -
j_call: TRBJ1-3
d_call: -
cdr3_nt: TGTGCCAGCAGTTTGACGGTTTATGGAAACACCATATATTTT
cdr3_aa: CASSLTVYGNTIYF

v_call: TRBV11-1
clone_size: -
j_call: TRBJ2-2
d_call: TRBD1
cdr3_nt: TGTGCCAGCAGCCCCCGAGGGGGACAGGGGGCCGGGGAGCTGTTTTTT
cdr3_aa: CASSPRGGQGAGELFF

v_call: TRBV19
clone_size: -
j_call: TRBJ1-2
d_call: -
cdr3_nt: TGTGCCAGCAACACAGGGTCTCTTGGCTACACCTTC
cdr3_aa: CASNTGSLGYTF

v_call: TRBV27
clone_size: -
j_call: TRBJ1-5
d_call: TRBD1
cdr3_nt: TGTGCCAGCAGTCCCAGGACAGGGTGGCCCGAAGGGGGGAATCAGCCCCAGCATTTT
cdr3_aa: CASSPRTGWPEGGNQPQHF

v_call: TRBV15
clone_size: once
j_call: TRBJ2-7
d_call: -
cdr3_nt: TGTGCCACCAGCAGAGTTGGACAGAGCTACGAGCAGTACTTC
cdr3_aa: CATSRVGQSYEQYF

v_call: TRBV7-3
clone_size: -
j_call: TRBJ2-1
d_call: TRBD2
cdr3_nt: TGTGCCAGCAGCCCGGGGAGGGAAGGTAAGAATGAGCAGTTCTTC
cdr3_aa: CASSPGREGKNEQFF

v_call: TRBV19
clone_size: -
j_call: TRBJ2-6
d_call: -
cdr3_nt: TGTGCCAGTAGTACCCCCCCGGGGCGCTCTGGGGCCAACGTCCTGACTTTC
cdr3_aa: CASSTPPGRSGANVLTF

v_call: TRBV6-5
clone_size: -
j_call: TRBJ2-7
d_call: TRBD1
cdr3_nt: TGTGCCAGCAGTTCCCCTGGGGGACAGGGGGACTACGAGCAGTACTTC
cdr3_aa: CASSSPGGQGDYEQYF

v_call: TRBV28
clone_size: -
j_call: TRBJ2-2
d_call: TRBD1
cdr3_nt: TGTGCCAGCAGTTTGGGGGACAGGGTTGGTGGCACCGGGGAGCTGTTTTTT
cdr3_aa: CASSLGDRVGGTGELFF

v_call: TRBV3-1/TRBV3-2
clone_size: -
j_call: TRBJ1-1
d_call: -
cdr3_nt: TGTGCCAGCAGCCAAGCTGCAGTTAACACTGAAGCTTTCTTT
cdr3_aa: CASSQAAVNTEAFF

v_call: TRBV6-4
clone_size: -
j_call: TRBJ1-1
d_call: -
cdr3_nt: TGTGCCAGCAGCGCGACAGGCGATAATCGTAGAGCTTTCTTT
cdr3_aa: CASSATGDNRRAFF

v_call: TRBV7-9
clone_size: -
j_call: TRBJ2-2
d_call: -
cdr3_nt: TGTGCCAGCAGCTTACGAGACAGTAACACCGGGGAGCTGTTTTTT
cdr3_aa: CASSLRDSNTGELFF

v_call: TRBV15
clone_size: -
j_call: TRBJ2-7
d_call: -
cdr3_nt: TGTGCCACCAGCTTAACGGACCTAGGTGAGCAGTACTTC
cdr3_aa: CATSLTDLGEQYF

v_call: TRBV4-1
clone_size: -
j_call: TRBJ2-1
d_call: TRBD2
cdr3_nt: TGCGCCAGCAGCCAAGAGAGACTAGCGGGGGGGCGGAATGAGCAGTTCTTC
cdr3_aa: CASSQERLAGGRNEQFF

v_call: TRBV6-5
clone_size: -
j_call: TRBJ2-1
d_call: TRBD2
cdr3_nt: TGTGCCAGCAGTTCTAGCGGGGGAAGTGAGCAGTTCTTC
cdr3_aa: CASSSSGGSEQFF

v_call: TRBV23-1
clone_size: -
j_call: TRBJ2-7
d_call: TRBD1
cdr3_nt: TGCGCCAGCAGTCATGCGACAGGGGCCAAACGTTTCTACGAGCAGTACTTC
cdr3_aa: CASSHATGAKRFYEQYF

v_call: TRBV10-3
clone_size: -
j_call: TRBJ2-2
d_call: TRBD1
cdr3_nt: TGTGCCACCGCGGCCGGGACAGGGATCGGGGAGCTGTTTTTT
cdr3_aa: CATAAGTGIGELFF

v_call: TRBV10-3
clone_size: -
j_call: TRBJ2-1
d_call: -
cdr3_nt: TGTGCCAGCAAGGGGGTAGACAATGAGCAGTTCTTC
cdr3_aa: CASKGVDNEQFF

v_call: TRBV28
clone_size: -
j_call: TRBJ1-2
d_call: -
cdr3_nt: TGTGCCAGCAGTCCACCGGGACGAATTGATGGCTACACCTTC
cdr3_aa: CASSPPGRIDGYTF